These 11 T cell receptor beta chains were sequenced from one sample in a study of shared clonotypes between healthy human individuals. The assay was immunoSEQ multiplex PCR, and TCRdb's table has in-frame clones only and misses some. The repertoire holds about 700,000 clones, with roughly 94% as singletons. Naive-designated CD8 cells lacked CD45RO, were positively enriched for CCR7, and omitted terminally differentiated effector memory CD45RA+ cells. The material sequenced was naive CD8+ T cells sorted from blood. The receptors here all came from a man under 40 in good health.

The V gene is TRBV27, the J gene TRBJ2-3; D is possibly TRBD1 or TRBD2 (5 bases each). This CDR3 spans 15 amino acids. V was clipped by 8 bases and J by 3 bases, with 18 bases between them. CDR1 is MNHEY, CDR2 SMNVEV, per germline (reference sequence). The CDR3 spells CASRDRQRRTDTQYF. CDR3 bases: TGTGCCAGCCGGGACCGACAGCGAAGGACAGATACGCAGTATTTT.

The genes are TRBV6-1 and TRBJ2-7; TRBD1 is a possible D gene (5 bases). Germline V gene lookup returns CDR1 MNHNS and CDR2 SASEGT. This CDR3 comprises 16 residues. V shed 2 bases and J shed 0 bases, with 14 bases lying between them. The CDR3 nucleotides are TGTGCCAGCAGTGAATGGCTACAGGATAGCTCCTACGAGCAGTACTTC. Its protein is CASSEWLQDSSYEQYF.

The chain is built from TRBV7-6 and TRBJ1-1; D remains unclear. The V and J ends lost 3 bases and 0 bases respectively, with 14 bases between them. Germline CDR1 SGHVS, CDR2 FNYEAQ. CDR3 size: 16 residues. CDR3 in DNA: TGTGCCAGCAGCTTGGCCGGTCGGGGTTTGAACACTGAAGCTTTCTTT. The encoded protein is CASSLAGRGLNTEAFF.

In its sample, this clone was seen once. The chain links TRBV7-8 to TRBJ2-7, with no clear D. The CDR3 loop spans 17 amino acids. Germline assignment: CDR1 SGHVS and CDR2 FQNEAQ. Trimming removed 4 bases from V and 0 bases from J, with 19 bases in between. CDR3 in DNA: TGTGCCAGCAGCTCCCCCCGAGGTCTTGTCAGCTCCTACGAGCAGTACTTC. It codes for CASSSPRGLVSSYEQYF.

The chain couples TRBV7-9 to TRBJ1-2, with unresolved D. The CDR3 loop spans 12 amino acids. Trimming cost V 5 bases and J 8 bases, with 12 bases left between them. CDR1 and CDR2 (germline): SEHNR, FQNEAQ (reference sequence). The chain's CDR3 is CASSGERRGYTF. The DNA for the CDR3 is TGTGCCAGCAGCGGGGAGAGACGGGGCTACACCTTC.

The chain has TRBV10-2 and TRBJ1-5; tentative D call: TRBD1 (5 bases). Germline V gene lookup returns CDR1 WSHSY and CDR2 SAAADI. The CDR3 length is 13 residues. The germline V and J ends were trimmed by 3 bases and 6 bases, with 9 bases remaining between them. The CDR3 reads CASSDRESQPQHF. As DNA, the CDR3 is TGCGCCAGCAGTGACAGGGAAAGTCAGCCCCAGCATTTT.

This chain links TRBV19 with TRBJ2-7, with D possibly TRBD1 on 7 matching bases. The CDR3 sequence is 13 residues long. Trimming cost V 5 bases and J 4 bases, with 12 bases left between them. The germline gives CDR1 LNHDA, CDR2 SQIVND (reference sequence). The CDR3 DNA is TGTGCCAGTAGTGCCAGGGGGGTTTACGAGCAGTACTTC. Its translation is CASSARGVYEQYF.

The chain has TRBV29-1 and TRBJ1-2, with TRBD1 identical over 9 bases. The length of the CDR3 is 13 residues. In germline, CDR1 is SQVTM, CDR2 ANQGSEA. J lost 6 bases, V lost 6 bases, and 8 bases had no gene match. CDR3: CSVTGTGINGYTF. DNA for the CDR3: TGCAGCGTAACCGGGACAGGGATAAATGGCTACACCTTC.

The gene calls are TRBV7-3 and TRBJ1-3; D gene uncertain. V gave up 5 bases and J gave up 2 bases, with 10 bases separating them. The CDR3 spans 14 residues. The germline V gene has CDR1 SGHTA and CDR2 FQGTGA. The CDR3 reads CASSPTGAGNTIYF. The CDR3 DNA reads as TGTGCCAGCAGCCCAACTGGGGCTGGAAACACCATATATTTT.

The V gene is TRBV27, the J gene TRBJ2-4; D is unresolved. Germline V gives CDR1 MNHEY, CDR2 SMNVEV (reference sequence). The V end was cut by 3 bases, the J end by 0 bases, with 21 bases between. This CDR3 region has 19 residues. This CDR3 reads CASSFSGTSGYLAKNIQYF. The CDR3 DNA sequence: TGTGCCAGCAGTTTTTCAGGAACCAGTGGGTATCTAGCCAAAAACATTCAGTACTTC.

The chain recombines TRBV27 with TRBJ2-1; possibly TRBD2 for D (6 bases). The V end lost 10 bases, the J end lost 7 bases, and 23 bases lay between the germline ends. The CDR3 extends over 15 amino acids. Germline V lookup: CDR1 MNHEY, CDR2 SMNVEV (reference sequence). CDR3 bases: TGTGCCACCAAACTCGAACCGGGACTCCTAAATGAGCAGTTCTTC. Translating it yields CATKLEPGLLNEQFF.